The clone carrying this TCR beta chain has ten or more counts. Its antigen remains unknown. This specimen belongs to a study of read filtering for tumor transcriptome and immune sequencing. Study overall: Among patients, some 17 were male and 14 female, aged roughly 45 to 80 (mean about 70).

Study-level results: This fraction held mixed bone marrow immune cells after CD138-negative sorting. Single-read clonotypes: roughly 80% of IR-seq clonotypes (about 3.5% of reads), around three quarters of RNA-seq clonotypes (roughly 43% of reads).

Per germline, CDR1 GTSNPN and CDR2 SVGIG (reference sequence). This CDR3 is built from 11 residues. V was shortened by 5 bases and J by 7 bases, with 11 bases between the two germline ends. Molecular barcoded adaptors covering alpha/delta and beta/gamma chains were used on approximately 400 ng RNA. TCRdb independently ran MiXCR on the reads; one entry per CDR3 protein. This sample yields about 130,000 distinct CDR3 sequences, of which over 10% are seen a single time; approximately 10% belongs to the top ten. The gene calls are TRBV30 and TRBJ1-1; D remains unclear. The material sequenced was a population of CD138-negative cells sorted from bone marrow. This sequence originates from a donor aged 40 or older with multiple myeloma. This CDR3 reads CAWGRDNEAFF. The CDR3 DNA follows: TGTGCCTGGGGACGGGATAATGAAGCTTTCTTT. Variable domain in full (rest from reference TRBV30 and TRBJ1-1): SQTIHQWPATLVQPVGSPLSLECTVEGTSNPNLYWYRQAAGRGLQLLFYSVGIGQISSEVPQNLSASRPQDRQFILSSKKLLLSDSGFYLCAWGRDNEAFFGQGTRLTVV.